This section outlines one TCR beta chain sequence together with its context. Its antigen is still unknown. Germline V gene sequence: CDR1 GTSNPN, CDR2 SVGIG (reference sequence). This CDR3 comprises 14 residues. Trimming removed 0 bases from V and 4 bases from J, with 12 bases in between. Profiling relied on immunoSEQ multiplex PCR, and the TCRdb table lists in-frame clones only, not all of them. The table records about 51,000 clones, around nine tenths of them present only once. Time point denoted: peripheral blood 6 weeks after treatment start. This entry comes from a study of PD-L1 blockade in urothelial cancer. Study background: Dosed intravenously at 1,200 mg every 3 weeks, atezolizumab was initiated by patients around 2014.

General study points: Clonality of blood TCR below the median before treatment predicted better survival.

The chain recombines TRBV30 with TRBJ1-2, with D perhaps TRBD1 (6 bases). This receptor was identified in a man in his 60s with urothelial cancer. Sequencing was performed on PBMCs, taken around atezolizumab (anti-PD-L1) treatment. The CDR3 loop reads CAWSVQGRAYGYTF. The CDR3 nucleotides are TGTGCCTGGAGTGTACAGGGCAGGGCCTATGGCTACACCTTC. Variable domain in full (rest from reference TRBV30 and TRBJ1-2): SQTIHQWPATLVQPVGSPLSLECTVEGTSNPNLYWYRQAAGRGLQLLFYSVGIGQISSEVPQNLSASRPQDRQFILSSKKLLLSDSGFYLCAWSVQGRAYGYTFGSGTRLTVV.